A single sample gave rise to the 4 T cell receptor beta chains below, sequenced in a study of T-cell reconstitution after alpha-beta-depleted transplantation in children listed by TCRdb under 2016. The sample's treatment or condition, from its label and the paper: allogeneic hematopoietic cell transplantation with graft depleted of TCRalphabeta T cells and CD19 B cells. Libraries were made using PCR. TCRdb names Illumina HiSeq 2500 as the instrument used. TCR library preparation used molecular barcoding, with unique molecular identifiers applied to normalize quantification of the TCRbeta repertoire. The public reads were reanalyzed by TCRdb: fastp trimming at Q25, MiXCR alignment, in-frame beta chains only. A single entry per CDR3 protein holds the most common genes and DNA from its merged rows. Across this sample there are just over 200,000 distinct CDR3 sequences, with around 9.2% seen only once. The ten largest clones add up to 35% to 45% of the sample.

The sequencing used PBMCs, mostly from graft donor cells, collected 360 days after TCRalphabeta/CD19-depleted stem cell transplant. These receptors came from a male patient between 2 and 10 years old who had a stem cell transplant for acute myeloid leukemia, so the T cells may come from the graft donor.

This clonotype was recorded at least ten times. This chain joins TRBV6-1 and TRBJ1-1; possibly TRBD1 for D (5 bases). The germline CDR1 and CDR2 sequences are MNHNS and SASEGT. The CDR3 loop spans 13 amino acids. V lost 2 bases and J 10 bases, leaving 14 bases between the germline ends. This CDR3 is CASSESGVGGAFF. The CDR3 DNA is TGTGCCAGCAGTGAATCCGGGGTGGGGGGAGCTTTCTTT.

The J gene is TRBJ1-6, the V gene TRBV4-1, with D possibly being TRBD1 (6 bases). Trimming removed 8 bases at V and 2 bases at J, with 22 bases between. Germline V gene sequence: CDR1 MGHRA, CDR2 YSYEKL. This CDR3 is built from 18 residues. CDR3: CASGLVIFRDTYNSPLHF. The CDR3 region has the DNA TGCGCCAGCGGCCTCGTAATTTTTAGGGACACCTATAATTCACCCCTCCACTTT.

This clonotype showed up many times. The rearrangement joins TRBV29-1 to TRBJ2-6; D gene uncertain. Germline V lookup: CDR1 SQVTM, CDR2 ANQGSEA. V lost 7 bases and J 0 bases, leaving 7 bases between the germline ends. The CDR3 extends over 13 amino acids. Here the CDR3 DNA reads TGCAGCGCCGCGAACTCTGGGGCCAACGTCCTGACTTTC. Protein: CSAANSGANVLTF.

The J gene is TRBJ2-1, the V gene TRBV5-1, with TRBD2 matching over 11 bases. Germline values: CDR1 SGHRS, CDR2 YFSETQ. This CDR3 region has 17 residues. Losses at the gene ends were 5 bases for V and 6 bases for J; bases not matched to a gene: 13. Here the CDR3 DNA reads TGCGCCAGCAGTTCGAGGACTAGCGGGCTCGCCAGCAATGAGCAGTTCTTC. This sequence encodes CASSSRTSGLASNEQFF.